The 5 T cell receptor beta chains below all came from one sample that was sequenced in a study of a mutant IDH1 vaccine in newly diagnosed glioma. These receptors are not linked to any known antigen. TCRdb's table, derived via immunoSEQ multiplex PCR, lists solely in-frame clones and lacks some. The sample has about 120,000 clones, around 80% seen once. Stated time point: week 11, during vaccination. Each vaccine dose was 300 ug of mutant IDH1 20-mer peptide, with topical imiquimod. The sample was PBMCs, taken from a glioma patient whose treatment included an IDH1 peptide vaccine. These TCRs come from a man between 40 and 49 years old with glioma.

CDR3 protein: CASSPNLEVHEQFF. CDR3 DNA sequence: TGTGCCAGCAGCCCTAACCTGGAGGTACATGAGCAGTTCTTC. The chain joins TRBV4-2 to TRBJ2-1, with a possible D match to TRBD2 (5 bases). Trimming took off 4 bases at V and 8 bases at J, with 15 bases between the two ends. The CDR3 has 14 residues. Germline V gene sequence: CDR1 LGHNA, CDR2 YNFKEQ.

This rearrangement joins TRBV28 to TRBJ2-2, with D perhaps TRBD1 or TRBD2 (5 bases each). The CDR3 is 13 amino acids. Trimming left V 10 bases short and J 2 bases short, with 11 bases between. CDR1 and CDR2 from the germline V gene are MDHEN and SYDVKM. Here the CDR3 DNA reads TGTGCCACCCGGGGACCAAACACCGGGGAGCTGTTTTTT. It codes for CATRGPNTGELFF. The full variable domain, with the rest looked up from reference TRBV28 and TRBJ2-2, is DVKVTQSSRYLVKRTGEKVFLECVQDMDHENMFWYRQDPGLGLRLIYFSYDVKMKEKGDIPEGYSVSREKKERFSLILESASTNQTSMYLCATRGPNTGELFFGEGSRLTVL.

The CDR3 nucleotides read TGTGCCAGCAGCTTAACCATAGGGGTCGGGGAGCTGTTTTTT. Its protein product is CASSLTIGVGELFF. V gene TRBV7-2 combines with J gene TRBJ2-2; TRBD1 might be the D (5 bases). The CDR3 loop spans 14 amino acids. The ends were cut back, 2 bases at V and 7 bases at J, with 11 bases in the middle. Germline values: CDR1 SGHTA, CDR2 FQGNSA.

This sequence joins TRBV18 and TRBJ2-3; TRBD2 might be the D (7 bases). This CDR3 has 16 amino acids. Germline CDR1 is KGHSH and CDR2 is LQKENI. V was pared by 3 bases and J by 5 bases, with 18 bases between. The CDR3: CASSPRLAEGGDTQYF. The DNA for the CDR3 is TGTGCCAGCTCACCTAGACTAGCCGAAGGGGGAGATACGCAGTATTTT.

The genes are TRBV28 and TRBJ1-5, with D perhaps matching TRBD1 (6 bases). V was trimmed by 6 bases and J by 0 bases, leaving 12 bases between them. This CDR3 is 15 amino acids long. CDR1 MDHEN and CDR2 SYDVKM come from the germline V gene. The CDR3 DNA reads TGTGCCAGCAGGTCTGGACAGCTTAGCAATCAGCCCCAGCATTTT. Translation gives CASRSGQLSNQPQHF.